Listed below are T cell receptor beta chains from one sample, sequenced in a study of blood T cell repertoires in COVID-19. Here immunoSEQ multiplex PCR was the method, and the copy in TCRdb shows in-frame clones only, minus some. The sample lists over 250,000 clones; around 87% were seen once. The sample taken for sequencing was peripheral blood. These TCRs come from a woman between 45 and 65 years old with acute or convalescent COVID-19. Each CDR3 is given with its conserved first and last residue. A D gene is named only where the DNA matches it firmly. The size of a clone is reported for some rows only, either as once, few or many, or as a class for expanded clones.

.	TRBJ1-4	.	TRBV2	TGTGCCAGCAGTGTTCAGGGAATTGAAAAACTGTTTTTT	CASSVQGIEKLFF
few	TRBJ1-2	TRBD1	TRBV15	TGTGCCACCAGCAGAGGCGGGGACAGCAAAAATGGCTACACCTTC	CATSRGGDSKNGYTF
.	TRBJ2-1	.	TRBV27	TGTGCCAGCAGTACCCGGGCGGGACAGCGGTACAATGAGCAGTTCTTC	CASSTRAGQRYNEQFF
.	TRBJ2-1	TRBD2	TRBV11-3	TGTGCCAGCAGTCCCCCGGGACTACACCACAATGAGCAGTTCTTC	CASSPPGLHHNEQFF
.	TRBJ2-7	TRBD2	TRBV25-1	TGTGCCAGCAGTAGAAGCGGGGGGATGGTGCCCTACGAGCAGTACTTC	CASSRSGGMVPYEQYF
few	TRBJ2-3	TRBD2	TRBV7-3	TGTGCCAGCAGCTCCGGGGGGAGAGATACGCAGTATTTT	CASSSGGRDTQYF
once	TRBJ2-2	TRBD2	TRBV10-3	TGTGCCATCAGACCCGGGACTAGCGGGAAAAACACCGGGGAGCTGTTTTTT	CAIRPGTSGKNTGELFF
.	TRBJ2-3	.	TRBV24-1	TGTGCCACCAGTGATCGGGGAGCGGAATTCACAGATACGCAGTATTTT	CATSDRGAEFTDTQYF
.	TRBJ2-1	.	TRBV7-3	TGTGCCAGCAGCGCAAATGTACAGGGCAATGAGCAGTTCTTC	CASSANVQGNEQFF
once	TRBJ2-7	TRBD2	TRBV6-2/TRBV6-3	TGTGCCAGCAGCCTTCCGGGACTAGGGGTCTACGAGCAGTACTTC	CASSLPGLGVYEQYF